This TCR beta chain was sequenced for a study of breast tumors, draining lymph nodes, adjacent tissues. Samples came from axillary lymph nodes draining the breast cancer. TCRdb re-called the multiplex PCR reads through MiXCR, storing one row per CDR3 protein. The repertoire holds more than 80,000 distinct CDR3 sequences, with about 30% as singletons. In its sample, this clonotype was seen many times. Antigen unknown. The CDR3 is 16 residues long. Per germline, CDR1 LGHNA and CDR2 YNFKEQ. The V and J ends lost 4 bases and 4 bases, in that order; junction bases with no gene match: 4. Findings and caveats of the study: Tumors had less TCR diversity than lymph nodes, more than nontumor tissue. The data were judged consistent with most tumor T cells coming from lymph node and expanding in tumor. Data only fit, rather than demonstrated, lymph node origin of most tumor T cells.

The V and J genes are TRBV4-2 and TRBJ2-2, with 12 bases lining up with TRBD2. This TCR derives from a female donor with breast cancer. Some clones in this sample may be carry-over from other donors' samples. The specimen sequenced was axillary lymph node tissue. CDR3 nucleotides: TGTGCCAGCAGCCCCCCTAGCGGGAGGGCCACCGGGGAGCTGTTTTTT. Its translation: CASSPPSGRATGELFF.